This entry features one TCR beta chain sequence. Its antigen remains unidentified. Libraries were prepared by immunoSEQ multiplex PCR; TCRdb keeps only in-frame clonotypes and omits some of them. The profile shows approximately 90,000 clones, just over 90% of them singletons. This sample stems from a study of graft-versus-host responses after intestinal transplantation. At the level of the study: Multivisceral, liver-intestinal, or isolated intestinal transplants were given to recipients. Anti-thymocyte globulin was used for induction in all recipients, who then took tacrolimus and steroids for 2 to 4 years. General observations from the study: Elevated graft-versus-host to host-versus-graft clonal ratios in allografts were recorded for patients with graft-donor T cell macrochimerism.

Looked up from germline, CDR1 is MGHDK and CDR2 is SYGVNS. Trimming removed 5 bases from V and 0 bases from J, with 17 bases in between. The CDR3 length is 16 residues. Sequenced material: unstimulated CD8+ T cells sorted from spleen or lymph node cells, taken before intestinal transplant. This chain uses TRBV25-1 with TRBJ2-7; maybe TRBD1 (6 bases). The TCR was taken from a human donor who received an intestinal transplant. This CDR3 reads CASSPLGPGASYEQYF. The CDR3 region has the DNA TGTGCCAGCAGTCCCCTCGGCCCAGGGGCCTCCTACGAGCAGTACTTC.